Listed below are T cell receptor beta chains from one sample, sequenced in a study of blood T cell repertoires in COVID-19. Profiling relied on immunoSEQ multiplex PCR, and the TCRdb table lists in-frame clones only, not all of them. The table records around 210,000 clones, 80% of them present only once. The sequenced material came from peripheral blood. The origin of the receptors is a woman aged 70 to 79 with acute or convalescent COVID-19. CDR3s include the opening cysteine and the closing phenylalanine or tryptophan. The D gene is left open where the match is weak. Rows give clone size only sometimes, using once, few, many, or a class for an expanded clone.

DNA,CDR3,J,D,V,size
TGTGCCACCCAGCGGGAGGGCACAGATACGCAGTATTTT,CATQREGTDTQYF,TRBJ2-3,TRBD2,TRBV10-3,few
TGTGCCAGCAGCGTAGGGACAAATCGCTACGAGCAGTACTTC,CASSVGTNRYEQYF,TRBJ2-7,NA,TRBV9,NA
TGTGCCAGTAGTACGACAGGGGGTAACTATGGCTACACCTTC,CASSTTGGNYGYTF,TRBJ1-2,TRBD1,TRBV19,NA
TGCACCGGGACTATGGAAAATACGCAGTATTTT,CTGTMENTQYF,TRBJ2-3,TRBD2,TRBV20-1,NA
TGTGCCAGCAGTTCTAGGGGGCGGCGCCCTCGAGGGGCTGAAGCTTTCTTT,CASSSRGRRPRGAEAFF,TRBJ1-1,TRBD1,TRBV28,NA
TGTGCCAGCAGCGAGGGAATCTCCTCAGATACGCAGTATTTT,CASSEGISSDTQYF,TRBJ2-3,NA,TRBV7-9,NA
TGTGCCAGTAACGAGGGTAGGAAACACACTGAAGCTTTCTTT,CASNEGRKHTEAFF,TRBJ1-1,NA,TRBV6-6,NA
TGTGCCACCAGCAGAGGACTAATGAACACTGAAGCTTTCTTT,CATSRGLMNTEAFF,TRBJ1-1,NA,TRBV15,NA
TGTGCCAGCAGTCTCACTAGGACAGGGGGCGAGCAGCCCCAGCATTTT,CASSLTRTGGEQPQHF,TRBJ1-5,TRBD1,TRBV28,few
TGTGCCAGTAGTGACATAATGACGGTTCAAGAGACCCAGTACTTC,CASSDIMTVQETQYF,TRBJ2-5,NA,TRBV19,NA
TGTGCCAGCAGTCCCAATTTTTTTGTGCAGTTCTTC,CASSPNFFVQFF,TRBJ2-1,NA,TRBV6-5,few
TGTGCCAGCAGCCTTAGCGGGAGAACCTACAATGAGCAGTTCTTC,CASSLSGRTYNEQFF,TRBJ2-1,TRBD2,TRBV5-4,NA
TGTGCCAGTAAGGGGGTAGCGGGAGGGGAGCTGTTTTTT,CASKGVAGGELFF,TRBJ2-2,TRBD2,TRBV19,NA
TGCGCCAGCAGCTTAATTACCTCTACTTCCGAGCAGTACTTC,CASSLITSTSEQYF,TRBJ2-7,NA,TRBV5-1,NA
TGTGCCATCAGTCCCTGGAGGGATCGAGCAGATACGCAGTATTTT,CAISPWRDRADTQYF,TRBJ2-3,NA,TRBV10-3,NA
TGTGCCAGCAGTTTATCGAGCCGTACGAGCTCCTACAATGAGCAGTTCTTC,CASSLSSRTSSYNEQFF,TRBJ2-1,NA,TRBV27,once
TGTGCCAGCAGTCATCAGGGTGGTGAGACCCAGTACTTC,CASSHQGGETQYF,TRBJ2-5,NA,TRBV28,NA
TGTGCCAGCAGCCTCACAGGGGTAGGTCACACCGGGGAGCTGTTTTTT,CASSLTGVGHTGELFF,TRBJ2-2,TRBD1,TRBV28,few
TGTGCCAGCAGTCCGGGACAGAGGCTTAGTGAGCAGTACTTC,CASSPGQRLSEQYF,TRBJ2-7,TRBD1,TRBV27,NA
TGTGCCAGCAGGAACTTGGGACAGAAGTTTGGCGAGACCCAGTACTTC,CASRNLGQKFGETQYF,TRBJ2-5,TRBD1,TRBV27,NA
TGTGCCAGCAGCTCCCCCGGGGGTGGGGCCAACGTCCTGACTTTC,CASSSPGGGANVLTF,TRBJ2-6,NA,TRBV7-8,NA
TGTGCCAGTAGTACTCAGACAGGTGCGGACACTGAAGCTTTCTTT,CASSTQTGADTEAFF,TRBJ1-1,NA,TRBV19,NA
TGTGCCAGCAGCTCGTCTAGCGGGCTGTACAATGAGCAGTTCTTC,CASSSSSGLYNEQFF,TRBJ2-1,TRBD2,TRBV7-8,NA
TGTGCCAGCAACCAGCGGGACAACACCGGGGAGCTGTTTTTT,CASNQRDNTGELFF,TRBJ2-2,TRBD2,TRBV2,NA
TGTGCCAGCTCACCTGCGCAGGGGAACACTGAAGCTTTCTTT,CASSPAQGNTEAFF,TRBJ1-1,NA,TRBV18,NA
TGTGCCAGCAGCTTACTTACTAGCAGGAACACCGGGGAGCTGTTTTTT,CASSLLTSRNTGELFF,TRBJ2-2,NA,TRBV7-9,NA
TGTGCCAGCGCAACAGGAAGCCAAGAGACCCAGTACTTC,CASATGSQETQYF,TRBJ2-5,NA,TRBV18,NA
TGTGCCAGCAGTCTGGGGCCTTGGACTAGCGGCGAAACTAGCTCCTACGAGCAGTACTTC,CASSLGPWTSGETSSYEQYF,TRBJ2-7,TRBD2,TRBV28,NA
TGTGCCAGCACCAGCCGAAGGGGCCGAGCACTGAACACTGAAGCTTTCTTT,CASTSRRGRALNTEAFF,TRBJ1-1,NA,TRBV28,NA
TGTGCCAGCAGTGGATGGACAGGGAGGGAGCAGTACTTC,CASSGWTGREQYF,TRBJ2-7,TRBD1,TRBV2,few
TGTGCCAGCAGCACGGACAGGGTCATCTATGGCTACACCTTC,CASSTDRVIYGYTF,TRBJ1-2,TRBD1,TRBV7-8,once
TGTGCCATCAGTGATAAGGGGCACTCTGGAAACACCATATATTTT,CAISDKGHSGNTIYF,TRBJ1-3,NA,TRBV10-3,NA
TGTGCCAGCAGTCTCTCTGGAAACACCATATATTTT,CASSLSGNTIYF,TRBJ1-3,NA,TRBV6-5,NA
TGTGCCAGCAGTTCCGACAGGGGGCTGGAGACCCAGTACTTC,CASSSDRGLETQYF,TRBJ2-5,TRBD1,TRBV27,NA
TGTGCCAGCAGGGCGGGACAGCGCTCTGGAAACACCATATATTTT,CASRAGQRSGNTIYF,TRBJ1-3,TRBD1,TRBV6-5,NA